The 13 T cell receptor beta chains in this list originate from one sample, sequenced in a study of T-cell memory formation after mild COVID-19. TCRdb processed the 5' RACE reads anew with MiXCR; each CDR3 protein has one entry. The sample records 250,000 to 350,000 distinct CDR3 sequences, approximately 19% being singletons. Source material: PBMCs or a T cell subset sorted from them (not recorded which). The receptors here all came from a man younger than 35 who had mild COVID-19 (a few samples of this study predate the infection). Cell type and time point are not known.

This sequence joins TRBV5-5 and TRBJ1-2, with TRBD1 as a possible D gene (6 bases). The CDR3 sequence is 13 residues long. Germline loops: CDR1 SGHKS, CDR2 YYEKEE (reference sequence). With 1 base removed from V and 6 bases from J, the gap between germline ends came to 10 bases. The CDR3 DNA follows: TGTGCCAGCAGCTTGCTGGGGGCGGATGGCTACACCTTC. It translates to CASSLLGADGYTF.

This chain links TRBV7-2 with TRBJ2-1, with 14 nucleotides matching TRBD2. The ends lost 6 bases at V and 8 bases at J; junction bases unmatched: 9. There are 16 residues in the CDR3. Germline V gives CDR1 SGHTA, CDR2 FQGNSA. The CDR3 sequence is CASRPTTSGGADEQFF. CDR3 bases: TGTGCCAGCAGGCCCACGACTAGCGGGGGGGCAGATGAGCAGTTCTTC.

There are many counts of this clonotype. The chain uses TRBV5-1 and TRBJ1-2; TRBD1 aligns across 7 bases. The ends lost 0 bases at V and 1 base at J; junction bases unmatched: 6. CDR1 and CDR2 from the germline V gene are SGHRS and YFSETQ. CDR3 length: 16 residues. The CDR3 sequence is CASSLAADRDNYGYTF. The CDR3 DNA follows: TGCGCCAGCAGCTTGGCCGCCGACAGGGATAACTATGGCTACACCTTC. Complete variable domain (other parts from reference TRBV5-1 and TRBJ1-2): KAGVTQTPRYLIKTRGQQVTLSCSPISGHRSVSWYQQTPGQGLQFLFEYFSETQRNKGNFPGRFSGRQFSNSRSEMNVSTLELGDSALYLCASSLAADRDNYGYTFGSGTRLTVV.

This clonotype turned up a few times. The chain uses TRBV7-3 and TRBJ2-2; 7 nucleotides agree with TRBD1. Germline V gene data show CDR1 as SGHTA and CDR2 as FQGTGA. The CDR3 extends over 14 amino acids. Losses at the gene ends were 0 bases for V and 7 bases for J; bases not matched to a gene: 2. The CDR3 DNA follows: TGTGCCAGCAGCTTAACAGGGGGCTTCGGGGAGCTGTTTTTT. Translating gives CASSLTGGFGELFF.

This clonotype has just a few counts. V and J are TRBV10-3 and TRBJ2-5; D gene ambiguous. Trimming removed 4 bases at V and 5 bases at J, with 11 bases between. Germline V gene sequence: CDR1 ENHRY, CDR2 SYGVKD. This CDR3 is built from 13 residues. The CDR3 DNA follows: TGTGCCATCAGTGTGAACCTCCGGGAGACCCAGTACTTC. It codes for CAISVNLRETQYF.

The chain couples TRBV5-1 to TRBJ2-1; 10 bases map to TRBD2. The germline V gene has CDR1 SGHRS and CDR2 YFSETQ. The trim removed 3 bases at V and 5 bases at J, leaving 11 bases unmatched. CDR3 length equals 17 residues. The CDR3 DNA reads TGCGCCAGCAGCTCCTCCTCTAGCGGGGGCACCGACAATGAGCAGTTCTTC. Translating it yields CASSSSSSGGTDNEQFF.

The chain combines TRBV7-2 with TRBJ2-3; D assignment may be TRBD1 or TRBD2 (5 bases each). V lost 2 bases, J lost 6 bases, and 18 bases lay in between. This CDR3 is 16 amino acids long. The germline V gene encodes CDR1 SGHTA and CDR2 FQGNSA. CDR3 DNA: TGTGCCAGCAGCTTAAACCCGGGGCCAAGGTCGGATACGCAGTATTTT. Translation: CASSLNPGPRSDTQYF.

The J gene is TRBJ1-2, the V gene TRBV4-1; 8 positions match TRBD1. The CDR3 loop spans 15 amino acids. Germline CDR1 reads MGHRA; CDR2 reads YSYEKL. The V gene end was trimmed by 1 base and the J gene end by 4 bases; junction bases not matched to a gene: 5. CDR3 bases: TGCGCCAGCAGCCAAGGGGGACAGGAGATCTATGGCTACACCTTC. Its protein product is CASSQGGQEIYGYTF.

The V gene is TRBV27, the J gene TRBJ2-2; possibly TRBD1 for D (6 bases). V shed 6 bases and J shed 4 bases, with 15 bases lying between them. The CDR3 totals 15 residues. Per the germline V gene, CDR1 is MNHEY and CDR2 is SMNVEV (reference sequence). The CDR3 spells CASRQGLVGTGELFF. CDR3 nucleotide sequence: TGTGCCAGCAGACAGGGCTTGGTGGGCACCGGGGAGCTGTTTTTT.

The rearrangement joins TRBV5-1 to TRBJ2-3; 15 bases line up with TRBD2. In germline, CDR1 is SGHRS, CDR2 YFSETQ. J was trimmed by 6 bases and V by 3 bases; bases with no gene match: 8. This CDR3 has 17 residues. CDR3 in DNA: TGCGCCAGCAGCTCATCCGGGACTAGCGGGGGGTCCGATACGCAGTATTTT. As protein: CASSSSGTSGGSDTQYF.

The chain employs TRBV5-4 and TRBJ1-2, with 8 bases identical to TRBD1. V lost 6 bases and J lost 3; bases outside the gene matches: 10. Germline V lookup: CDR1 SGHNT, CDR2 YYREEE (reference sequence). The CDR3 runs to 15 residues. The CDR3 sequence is CASTVGDRFDYGYTF. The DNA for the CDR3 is TGTGCCAGCACTGTCGGGGACAGGTTCGACTATGGCTACACCTTC.

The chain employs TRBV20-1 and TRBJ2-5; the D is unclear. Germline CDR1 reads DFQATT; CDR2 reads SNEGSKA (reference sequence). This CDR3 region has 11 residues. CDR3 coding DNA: TGCAGCGGCGCAGCCGGTGAGACCCAGTACTTC. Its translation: CSGAAGETQYF.

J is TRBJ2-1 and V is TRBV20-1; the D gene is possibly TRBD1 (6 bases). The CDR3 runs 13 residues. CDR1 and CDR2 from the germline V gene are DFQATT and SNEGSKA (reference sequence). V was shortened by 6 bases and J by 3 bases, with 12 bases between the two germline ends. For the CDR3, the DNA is TGCAGTGCCGTTTGGGGGCTCTACAATGAGCAGTTCTTC. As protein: CSAVWGLYNEQFF.